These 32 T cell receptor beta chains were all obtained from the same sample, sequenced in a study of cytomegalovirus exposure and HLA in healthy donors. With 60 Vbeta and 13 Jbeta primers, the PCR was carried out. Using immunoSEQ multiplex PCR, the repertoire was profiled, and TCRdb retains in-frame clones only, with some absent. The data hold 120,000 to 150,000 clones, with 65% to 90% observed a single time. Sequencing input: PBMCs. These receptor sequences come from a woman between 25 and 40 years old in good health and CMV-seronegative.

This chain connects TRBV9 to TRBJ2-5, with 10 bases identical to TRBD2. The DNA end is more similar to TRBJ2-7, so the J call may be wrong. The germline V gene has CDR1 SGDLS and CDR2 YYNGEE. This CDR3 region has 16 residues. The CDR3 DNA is TGTGCCAGCAGCGTAACTCTTCTAGCGGGAGAGTACGAGCAGTACTTC. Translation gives CASSVTLLAGEYEQYF.

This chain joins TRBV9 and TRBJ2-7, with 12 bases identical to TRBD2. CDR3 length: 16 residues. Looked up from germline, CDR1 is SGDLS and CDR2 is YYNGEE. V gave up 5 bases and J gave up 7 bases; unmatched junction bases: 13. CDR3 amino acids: CASSENPGLAGGEQYF. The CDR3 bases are TGTGCCAGCAGTGAAAACCCGGGACTAGCGGGTGGTGAGCAGTACTTC.

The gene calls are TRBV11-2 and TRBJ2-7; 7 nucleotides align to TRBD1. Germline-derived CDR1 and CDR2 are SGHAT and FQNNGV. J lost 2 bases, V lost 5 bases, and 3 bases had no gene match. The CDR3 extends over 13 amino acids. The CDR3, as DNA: TGTGCCAGCAGCATGGGGACAGCCTACGAGCAGTACTTC. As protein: CASSMGTAYEQYF.

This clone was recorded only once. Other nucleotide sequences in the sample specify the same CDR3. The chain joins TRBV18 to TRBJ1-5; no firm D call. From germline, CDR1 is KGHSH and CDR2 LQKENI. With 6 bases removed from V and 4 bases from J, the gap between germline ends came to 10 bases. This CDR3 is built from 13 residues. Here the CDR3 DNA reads TGTGCCAGCTCGTCCGATAGAAATCAGCCCCAGCATTTT. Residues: CASSSDRNQPQHF.

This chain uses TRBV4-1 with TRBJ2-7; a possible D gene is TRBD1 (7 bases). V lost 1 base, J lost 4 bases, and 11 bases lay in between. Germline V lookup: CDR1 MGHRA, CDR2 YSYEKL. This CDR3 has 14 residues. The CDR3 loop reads CASSQVAGGYEQYF. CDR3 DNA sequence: TGCGCCAGCAGCCAAGTGGCAGGGGGGTACGAGCAGTACTTC.

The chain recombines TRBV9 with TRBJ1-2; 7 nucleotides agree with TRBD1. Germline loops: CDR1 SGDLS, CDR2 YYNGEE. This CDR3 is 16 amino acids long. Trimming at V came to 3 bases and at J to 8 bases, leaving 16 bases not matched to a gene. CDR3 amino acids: CASSGHDGGQTSGYTF. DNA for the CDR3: TGTGCCAGCAGCGGACACGATGGGGGACAGACGAGCGGCTACACCTTC.

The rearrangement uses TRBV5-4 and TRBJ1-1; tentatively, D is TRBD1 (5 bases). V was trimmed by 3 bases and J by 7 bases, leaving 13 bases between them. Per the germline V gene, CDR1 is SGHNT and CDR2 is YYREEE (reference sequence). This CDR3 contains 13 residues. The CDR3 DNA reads TGTGCCAGCAGCTCCCATTCAGGGTGTGAAGCTTTCTTT. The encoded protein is CASSSHSGCEAFF.

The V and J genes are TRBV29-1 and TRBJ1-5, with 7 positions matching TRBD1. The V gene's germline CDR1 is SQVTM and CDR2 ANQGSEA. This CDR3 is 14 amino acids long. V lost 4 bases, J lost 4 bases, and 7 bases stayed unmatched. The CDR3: CSVGGDRQNQPQHF. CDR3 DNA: TGCAGCGTTGGAGGGGACAGACAAAATCAGCCCCAGCATTTT.

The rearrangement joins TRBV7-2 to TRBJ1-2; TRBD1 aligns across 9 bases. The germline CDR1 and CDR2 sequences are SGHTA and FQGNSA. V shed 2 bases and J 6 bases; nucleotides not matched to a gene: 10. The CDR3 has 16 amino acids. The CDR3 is CASSLLGTGSLHGYTF. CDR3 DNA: TGTGCCAGCAGCTTACTCGGGACAGGGTCATTGCATGGCTACACCTTC.

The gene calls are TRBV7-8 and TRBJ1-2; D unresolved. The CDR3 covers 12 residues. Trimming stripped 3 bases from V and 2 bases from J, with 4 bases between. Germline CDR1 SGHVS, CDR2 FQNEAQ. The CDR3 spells CASSLGNYGYTF. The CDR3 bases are TGTGCCAGCAGCTTGGGCAACTATGGCTACACCTTC.

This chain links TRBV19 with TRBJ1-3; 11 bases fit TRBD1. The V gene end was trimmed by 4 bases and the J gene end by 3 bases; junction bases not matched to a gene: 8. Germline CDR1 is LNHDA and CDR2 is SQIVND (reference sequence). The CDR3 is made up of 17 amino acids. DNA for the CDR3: TGTGCCAGTAGTACCTGGGACAGGGGGTTAGGTGGAAACACCATATATTTT. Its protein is CASSTWDRGLGGNTIYF.

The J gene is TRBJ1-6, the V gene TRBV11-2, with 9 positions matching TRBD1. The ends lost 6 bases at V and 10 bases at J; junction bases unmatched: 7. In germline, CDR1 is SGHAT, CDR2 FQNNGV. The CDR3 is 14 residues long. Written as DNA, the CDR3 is TGTGCCAGCAGTAGGGACAGGGTCGAGTCACCCCTCCACTTT. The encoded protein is CASSRDRVESPLHF.

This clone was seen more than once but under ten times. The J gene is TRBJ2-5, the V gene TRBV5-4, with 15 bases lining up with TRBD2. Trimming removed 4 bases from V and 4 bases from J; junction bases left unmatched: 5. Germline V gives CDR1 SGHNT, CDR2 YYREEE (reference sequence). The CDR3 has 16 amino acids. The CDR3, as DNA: TGTGCCAGCAGCGCTCCGGGACTAGCGGGAGGAGAGACCCAGTACTTC. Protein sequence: CASSAPGLAGGETQYF.

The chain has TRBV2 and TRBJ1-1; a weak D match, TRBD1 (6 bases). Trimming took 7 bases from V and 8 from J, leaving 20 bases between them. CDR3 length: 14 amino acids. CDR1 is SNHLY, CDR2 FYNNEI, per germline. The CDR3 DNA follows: TGTGCCAGCACCCTTCGCAGGGGCGAAATCGAAGCTTTCTTT. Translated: CASTLRRGEIEAFF.

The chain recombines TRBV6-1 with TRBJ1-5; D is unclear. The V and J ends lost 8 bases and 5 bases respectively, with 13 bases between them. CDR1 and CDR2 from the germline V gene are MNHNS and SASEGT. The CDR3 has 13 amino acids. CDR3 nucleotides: TGTGCCAGCGGAACGCAACGGGATCAGCCCCAGCATTTT. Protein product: CASGTQRDQPQHF.

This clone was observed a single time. The CDR3 DNA follows: TGTGCCAGCAGCTTAAACCGTCTATTTGAGACCCAGTACTTC. Translated: CASSLNRLFETQYF. The V gene is TRBV13, the J gene TRBJ2-5; D unresolved. This CDR3 is 14 amino acids long. Germline CDR1 reads PRHDT; CDR2 reads FYEKMQ (reference sequence). With 2 bases removed from V and 5 bases from J, the gap between germline ends came to 12 bases.

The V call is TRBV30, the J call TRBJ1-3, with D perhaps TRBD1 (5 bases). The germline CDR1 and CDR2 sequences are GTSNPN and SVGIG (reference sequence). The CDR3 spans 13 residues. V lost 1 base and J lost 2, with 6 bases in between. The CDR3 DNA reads TGTGCCTGGAGTGAAGGGGCTGGAAACACCATATATTTT. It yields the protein CAWSEGAGNTIYF.

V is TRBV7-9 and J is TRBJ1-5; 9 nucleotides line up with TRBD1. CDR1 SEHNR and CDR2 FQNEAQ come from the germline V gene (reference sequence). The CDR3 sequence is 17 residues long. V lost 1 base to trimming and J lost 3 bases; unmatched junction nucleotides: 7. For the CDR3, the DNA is TGTGCCAGCAGCTTAGGGACCGGGACAGGGCTCAATCAGCCCCAGCATTTT. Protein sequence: CASSLGTGTGLNQPQHF.

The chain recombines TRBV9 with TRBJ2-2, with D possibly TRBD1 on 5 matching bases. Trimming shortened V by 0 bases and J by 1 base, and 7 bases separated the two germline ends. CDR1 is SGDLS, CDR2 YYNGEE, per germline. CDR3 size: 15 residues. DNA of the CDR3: TGTGCCAGCAGCGTAGAGGGGCTGAACACCGGGGAGCTGTTTTTT. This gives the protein CASSVEGLNTGELFF.

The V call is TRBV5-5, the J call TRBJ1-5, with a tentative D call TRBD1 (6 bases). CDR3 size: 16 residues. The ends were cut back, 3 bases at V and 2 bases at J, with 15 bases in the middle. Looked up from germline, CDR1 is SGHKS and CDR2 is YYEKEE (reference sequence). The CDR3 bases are TGTGCCAGCAGCTGGGGGGGCCAGATGGGCAATCAGCCCCAGCATTTT. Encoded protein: CASSWGGQMGNQPQHF.

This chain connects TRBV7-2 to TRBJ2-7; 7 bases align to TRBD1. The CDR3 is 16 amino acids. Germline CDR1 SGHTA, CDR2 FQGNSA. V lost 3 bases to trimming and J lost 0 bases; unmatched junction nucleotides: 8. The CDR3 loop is CASSFRLGGGSYEQYF. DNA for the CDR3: TGTGCCAGCAGCTTTCGTTTAGGGGGCGGCTCCTACGAGCAGTACTTC.

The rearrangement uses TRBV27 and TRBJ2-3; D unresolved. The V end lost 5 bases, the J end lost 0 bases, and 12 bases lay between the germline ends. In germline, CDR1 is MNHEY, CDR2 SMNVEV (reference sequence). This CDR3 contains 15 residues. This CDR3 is CASSPAWASTDTQYF. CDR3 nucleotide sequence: TGTGCCAGCAGTCCGGCTTGGGCTAGCACAGATACGCAGTATTTT.

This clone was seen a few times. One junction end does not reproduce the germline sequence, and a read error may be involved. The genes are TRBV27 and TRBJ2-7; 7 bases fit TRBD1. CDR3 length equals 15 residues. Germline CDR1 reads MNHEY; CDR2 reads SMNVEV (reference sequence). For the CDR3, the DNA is TGTGCCAGCAGTTTTGGTATAGGGGGCTCCCACGAGCAGTACTTC. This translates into CASSFGIGGSHEQYF.

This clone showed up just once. The CDR3 reads CASSLSRTGGGTEAFF. Written as DNA, the CDR3 is TGTGCCAGCAGTTTATCCCGGACAGGGGGGGGCACTGAAGCTTTCTTT. The chain employs TRBV28 and TRBJ1-1, with 10 bases identical to TRBD1. The CDR3 totals 16 residues. Looked up from germline, CDR1 is MDHEN and CDR2 is SYDVKM. V lost 1 base and J lost 4; bases outside the gene matches: 6.

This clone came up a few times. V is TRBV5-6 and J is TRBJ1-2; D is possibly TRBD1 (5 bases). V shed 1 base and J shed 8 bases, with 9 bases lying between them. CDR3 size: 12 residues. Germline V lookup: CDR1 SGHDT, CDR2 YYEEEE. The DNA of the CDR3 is TGTGCCAGCAGCTTGTGGGGGGAAGGCTACACCTTC. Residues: CASSLWGEGYTF.

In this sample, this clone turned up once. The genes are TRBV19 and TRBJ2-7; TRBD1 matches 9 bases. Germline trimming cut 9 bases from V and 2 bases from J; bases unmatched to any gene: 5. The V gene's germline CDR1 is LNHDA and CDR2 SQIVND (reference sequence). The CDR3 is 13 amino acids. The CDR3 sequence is CASRDRVTYEQYF. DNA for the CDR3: TGTGCCAGCCGGGACAGGGTCACCTACGAGCAGTACTTC.

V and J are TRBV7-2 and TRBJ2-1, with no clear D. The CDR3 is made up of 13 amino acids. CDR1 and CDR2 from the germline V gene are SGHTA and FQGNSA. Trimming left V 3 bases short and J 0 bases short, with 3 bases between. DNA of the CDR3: TGTGCCAGCAGCTTGAGCTCCTACAATGAGCAGTTCTTC. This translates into CASSLSSYNEQFF.

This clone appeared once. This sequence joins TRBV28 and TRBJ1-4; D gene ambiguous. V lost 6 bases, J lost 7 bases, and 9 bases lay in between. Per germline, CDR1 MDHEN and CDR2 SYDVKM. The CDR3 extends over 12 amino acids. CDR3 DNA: TGTGCCAGCAGCCTCTTTAGTGAAAAACTGTTTTTT. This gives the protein CASSLFSEKLFF. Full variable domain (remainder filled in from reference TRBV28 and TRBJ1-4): DVKVTQSSRYLVKRTGEKVFLECVQDMDHENMFWYRQDPGLGLRLIYFSYDVKMKEKGDIPEGYSVSREKKERFSLILESASTNQTSMYLCASSLFSEKLFFGSGTQLSVL.

CDR3 loop: CASSLDGLNLAQYF. DNA of the CDR3: TGTGCCAGCAGCTTAGACGGTTTAAACTTAGCTCAGTACTTC. The V and J genes are TRBV11-2 and TRBJ2-5, with D hard to call. Trimming took 0 bases from V and 11 from J, leaving 16 bases between them. The CDR3 covers 14 residues. CDR1 is SGHAT and CDR2 is FQNNGV in the germline V gene.

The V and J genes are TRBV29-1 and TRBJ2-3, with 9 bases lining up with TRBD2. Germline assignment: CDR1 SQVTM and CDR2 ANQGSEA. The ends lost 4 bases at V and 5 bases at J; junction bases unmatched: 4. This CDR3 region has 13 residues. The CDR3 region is CSVVSGSGDTQYF. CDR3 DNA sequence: TGCAGCGTTGTTAGCGGGAGTGGAGATACGCAGTATTTT.

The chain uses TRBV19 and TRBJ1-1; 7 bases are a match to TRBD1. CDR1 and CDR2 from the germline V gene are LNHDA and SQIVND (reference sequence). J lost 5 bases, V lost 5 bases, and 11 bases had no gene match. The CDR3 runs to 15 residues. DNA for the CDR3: TGTGCCAGTAGTGACGAGACAGGGTCAAAGACTGAAGCTTTCTTT. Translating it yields CASSDETGSKTEAFF.

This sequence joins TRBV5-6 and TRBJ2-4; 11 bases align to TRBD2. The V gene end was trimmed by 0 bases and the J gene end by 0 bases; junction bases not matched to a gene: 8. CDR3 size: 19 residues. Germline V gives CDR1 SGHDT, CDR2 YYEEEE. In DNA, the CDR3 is TGTGCCAGCAGCTTGGGGACTAGCGGGCCTAAATTAGCCAAAAACATTCAGTACTTC. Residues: CASSLGTSGPKLAKNIQYF.